The T cell receptor beta chain under discussion was sequenced for a study of T cells in Graves' hyperthyroidism and ophthalmopathy. RNA transcripts served as the template for amplifying TCR beta CDR3 regions. A first-round RT-PCR of the TCR CDR3 used the HTBI primer set. A single record per CDR3 protein comes from TCRdb applying MiXCR to the multiplex PCR reads. The table records 95,000 to 110,000 distinct CDR3 sequences, over 45% of them present only once. The CDR3 length is 13 residues. V was clipped by 2 bases and J by 7 bases; unmatched bases: 5. Germline lookup yields CDR1 DFQATT and CDR2 SNEGSKA (reference sequence).

Sequencing was done on a sample of blood. The receptor comes from a man aged 40-49 years with Graves' hyperthyroidism. The rearrangement joins TRBV20-1 to TRBJ2-5, with 9 bases fitting TRBD2. CDR3 DNA: TGCAGTGCTAGATTTGGCGGGAGGGGGACCCAGTACTTC. It yields the protein CSARFGGRGTQYF.